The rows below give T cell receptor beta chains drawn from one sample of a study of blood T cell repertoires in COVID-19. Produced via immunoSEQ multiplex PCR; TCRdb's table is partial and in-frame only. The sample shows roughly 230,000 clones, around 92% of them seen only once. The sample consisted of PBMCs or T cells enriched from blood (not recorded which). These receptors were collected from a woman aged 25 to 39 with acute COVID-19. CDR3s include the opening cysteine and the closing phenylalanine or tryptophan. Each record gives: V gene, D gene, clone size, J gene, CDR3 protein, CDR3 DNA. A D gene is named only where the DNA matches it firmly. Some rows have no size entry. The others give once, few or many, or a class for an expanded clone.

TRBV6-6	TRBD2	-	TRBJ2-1	CASSLRDRVKASGGESPYNEQFF	TGTGCCAGCAGTCTCCGGGACAGGGTAAAGGCTAGCGGGGGGGAGTCCCCCTACAATGAGCAGTTCTTC
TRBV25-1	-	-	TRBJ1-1	CASSEREGTGRSTEAFF	TGTGCCAGCAGTGAAAGGGAGGGTACAGGGAGAAGCACTGAAGCTTTCTTT
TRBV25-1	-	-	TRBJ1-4	CASSDGQNLNEKLFF	TGTGCCAGCAGTGATGGACAGAACCTTAATGAAAAACTGTTTTTT
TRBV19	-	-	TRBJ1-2	CASSSGLPGRYGYTF	TGTGCCAGTAGTTCGGGACTCCCGGGGAGGTATGGCTACACCTTC
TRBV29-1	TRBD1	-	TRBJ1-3	CSGQGMGNTIYF	TGCAGCGGACAGGGGATGGGAAACACCATATATTTT
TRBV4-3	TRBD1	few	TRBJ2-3	CASSQDGQGATDTQYF	TGCGCCAGCAGCCAAGATGGACAGGGGGCGACAGATACGCAGTATTTT
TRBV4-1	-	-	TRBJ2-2	CASSYTGTSNTGELFF	TGCGCCAGCAGCTATACTGGGACTTCGAACACCGGGGAGCTGTTTTTT
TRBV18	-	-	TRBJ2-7	CASSPFSGYEQYF	TGTGCCAGCTCACCGTTTAGCGGTTACGAGCAGTACTTC
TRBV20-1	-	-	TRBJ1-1	CSAGRRDQAFF	TGCAGTGCTGGGAGGCGGGACCAAGCTTTCTTT
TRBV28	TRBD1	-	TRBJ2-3	CASSPTGVRTDTQYF	TGTGCCAGCAGCCCGACAGGGGTACGCACAGATACGCAGTATTTT
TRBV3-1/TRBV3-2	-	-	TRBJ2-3	CASSQDPGLDTQYF	TGTGCCAGCAGCCAAGACCCAGGATTAGATACGCAGTATTTT
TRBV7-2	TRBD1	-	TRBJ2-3	CASSSDRGLTDTQYF	TGTGCCAGCAGCTCGGACAGGGGGTTGACAGATACGCAGTATTTT
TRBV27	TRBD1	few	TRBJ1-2	CASSSTGGGYTF	TGTGCCAGCAGTTCGACAGGGGGCGGCTACACCTTC
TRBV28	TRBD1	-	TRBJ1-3	CASRDRGDSGNTIYF	TGTGCCAGCAGGGACAGGGGGGACTCTGGAAACACCATATATTTT
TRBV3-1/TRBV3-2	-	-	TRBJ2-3	CASSQMAPTDTQYF	TGTGCCAGCAGCCAAATGGCACCCACAGATACGCAGTATTTT
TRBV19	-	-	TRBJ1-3	CASNPRFSGNTIYF	TGTGCCAGTAACCCCCGGTTCTCTGGAAACACCATATATTTT
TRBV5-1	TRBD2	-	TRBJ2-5	CASSLGPSGLETQYF	TGCGCCAGCAGCTTGGGGCCTAGCGGGTTGGAGACCCAGTACTTC
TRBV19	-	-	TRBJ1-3	CASSITRGSSGNTIYF	TGTGCCAGTAGTATAACCAGGGGTTCTTCTGGAAACACCATATATTTT
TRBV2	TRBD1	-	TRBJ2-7	CASSESEDRPYEQYF	TGTGCCAGCAGTGAATCCGAGGACAGGCCCTACGAGCAGTACTTC
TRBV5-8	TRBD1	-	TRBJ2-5	CASSFGGQGRETQYF	TGTGCCAGCAGCTTCGGGGGACAGGGAAGGGAGACCCAGTACTTC
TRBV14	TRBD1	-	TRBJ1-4	CASSLGTAKGEKLFF	TGTGCCAGCAGTCTCGGGACAGCCAAAGGAGAAAAACTGTTTTTT
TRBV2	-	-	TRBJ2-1	CASKSPLAGAPLRGEQFF	TGTGCCAGCAAATCTCCCCTGGCGGGGGCCCCCCTAAGGGGTGAGCAGTTCTTC
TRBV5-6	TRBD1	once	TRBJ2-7	CASSLGQGEQYF	TGTGCCAGCAGCTTAGGACAGGGCGAGCAGTACTTC
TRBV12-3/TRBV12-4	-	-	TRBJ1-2	CASSLGHLYGYTF	TGTGCCAGCAGTTTGGGACACCTCTATGGCTACACCTTC
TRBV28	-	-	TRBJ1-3	CASSASGNTIYF	TGTGCCAGCAGTGCGTCAGGAAACACCATATATTTT
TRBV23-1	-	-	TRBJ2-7	CASNHPRGYYEQYF	TGCGCCAGCAACCACCCTAGGGGGTACTACGAGCAGTACTTC
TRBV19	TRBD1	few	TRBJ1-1	CASSVRDSLMNTEAFF	TGTGCCAGTAGTGTCCGGGACAGCTTGATGAACACTGAAGCTTTCTTT
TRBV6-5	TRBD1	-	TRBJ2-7	CASSSGQSAYEQYF	TGTGCCAGCAGCTCGGGACAGTCGGCCTACGAGCAGTACTTC
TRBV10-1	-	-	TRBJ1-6	CASSELQGNSPLHF	TGCGCCAGCAGTGAGCTCCAGGGAAATTCACCCCTCCACTTT
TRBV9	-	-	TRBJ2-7	CASSVGASGGYEQYF	TGTGCCAGCAGCGTAGGAGCGAGCGGAGGCTACGAGCAGTACTTC
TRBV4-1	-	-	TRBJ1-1	CASSQDRGWDTEAFF	TGCGCCAGCAGCCAAGATCGGGGGTGGGACACTGAAGCTTTCTTT
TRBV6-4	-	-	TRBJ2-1	CASSDRDNNEQFF	TGTGCCAGCAGTGACCGGGACAACAATGAGCAGTTCTTC
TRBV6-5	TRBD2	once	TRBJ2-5	CASIRGTSDLETQYF	TGTGCCAGCATCCGCGGGACTAGCGATTTAGAGACCCAGTACTTC
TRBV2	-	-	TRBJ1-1	CASILNTEAFF	TGTGCCAGCATATTGAACACTGAAGCTTTCTTT
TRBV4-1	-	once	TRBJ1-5	CASSQVAGWDQPQHF	TGCGCCAGCAGCCAAGTGGCAGGGTGGGATCAGCCCCAGCATTTT
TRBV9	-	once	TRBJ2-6	CASSVEVGRAGANVLTF	TGTGCCAGCAGCGTAGAGGTGGGCAGAGCTGGGGCCAACGTCCTGACTTTC
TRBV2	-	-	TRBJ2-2	CASKRGSGLAGELFF	TGTGCCAGCAAGAGAGGTTCGGGGTTGGCCGGGGAGCTGTTTTTT
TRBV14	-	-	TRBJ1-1	CASSLNRDTEAFF	TGTGCCAGCAGCCTGAACAGGGACACTGAAGCTTTCTTT
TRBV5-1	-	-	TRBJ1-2	CASSGELGYTF	TGCGCCAGCAGTGGGGAGCTGGGCTACACCTTC